This TCR beta chain was recorded in a study of blood T cell repertoires in COVID-19. CDR3 size: 16 residues. Germline-derived CDR1 and CDR2 are SGHVS and FNYEAQ. With V trimmed by 0 bases and J by 4 bases, 6 bases remained unmatched. In the authors' workflow: Estimation of nucleated cell counts relied on the amplification of reference gene primers. TCRdb's copy holds only in-frame clones and misses some; the assay was immunoSEQ multiplex PCR. V and J calls plus clone size are reproduced from that table; the DNA served to infer D and trimming. The table records under 200,000 clones, roughly 90% of them present only once. Participant ages covered roughly 18 to 89 years across 24 US areas. Resolution of symptoms, clearance, or two negative PCRs was present in recovered Cohort 3 donors. This clone was seen once.

The receptor's source is a woman under 30 who had recovered from COVID-19. V is TRBV7-6 and J is TRBJ2-1; TRBD2 aligns across 7 bases. Sequencing was performed on PBMCs or T cells enriched from blood (not recorded which). As DNA, the CDR3 is TGTGCCAGCAGCTTAGCCGTCAGCGGGACTTACAATGAGCAGTTCTTC. Protein sequence: CASSLAVSGTYNEQFF.